This is a list of T cell receptor beta chains from one sample in a study of cytomegalovirus exposure and HLA in healthy donors. The table came from immunoSEQ multiplex PCR; TCRdb's copy has only in-frame clones and leaves some out. The table lists approximately 150,000 clones, roughly nine tenths of them singletons. The material sequenced was PBMCs. These receptors all stem from a young man in good health and CMV-seronegative. Both conserved end residues are part of each CDR3. The order of the fields is clone size, J gene, D gene, V gene, CDR3 DNA, CDR3 protein. The D gene is left open where the match is weak. Size is omitted from some rows. Given values are once, few, many or a class for expanded clones.

clone_size: few
j_call: TRBJ2-1
d_call: TRBD2
v_call: TRBV6-4
cdr3_nt: TGTGCCAGCAGTGACGGGACTAGCGGGGGGGCTGAGCAGTTCTTC
cdr3_aa: CASSDGTSGGAEQFF

clone_size: NA
j_call: TRBJ1-1
d_call: NA
v_call: TRBV9
cdr3_nt: TGTGCCAGCAGCGTAGCCAGTAACACTGAAGCTTTCTTT
cdr3_aa: CASSVASNTEAFF

clone_size: NA
j_call: TRBJ1-2
d_call: NA
v_call: TRBV19
cdr3_nt: TGTGCCAGTAGCGCGGACATATACTATGGCTACACCTTC
cdr3_aa: CASSADIYYGYTF

clone_size: NA
j_call: TRBJ2-1
d_call: NA
v_call: TRBV30
cdr3_nt: TGTGCCTGGAGTAGCGGCCCTAGCTCCTACAATGAGCAGTTCTTC
cdr3_aa: CAWSSGPSSYNEQFF

clone_size: NA
j_call: TRBJ2-5
d_call: TRBD1
v_call: TRBV15
cdr3_nt: TGTGCCACCAGCAGAGAAGGGGGACAGGCCCAGTACTTC
cdr3_aa: CATSREGGQAQYF

clone_size: NA
j_call: TRBJ2-1
d_call: NA
v_call: TRBV9
cdr3_nt: TGTGCCAGCGGGGGTAGCGGACACTACAATGAGCAGTTCTTC
cdr3_aa: CASGGSGHYNEQFF

clone_size: NA
j_call: TRBJ1-3
d_call: TRBD1
v_call: TRBV7-9
cdr3_nt: TGTGCCAGCAGCGCTAGACAGGGGGCGTCTGGAAACACCATATATTTT
cdr3_aa: CASSARQGASGNTIYF

clone_size: NA
j_call: TRBJ2-1
d_call: TRBD2
v_call: TRBV9
cdr3_nt: TGTGCCAGCAGCGCAAGCGGGACTAACTTCAATGAGCAGTTCTTC
cdr3_aa: CASSASGTNFNEQFF

clone_size: NA
j_call: TRBJ2-3
d_call: TRBD2
v_call: TRBV5-1
cdr3_nt: TGCGCCAGCAGCCTACGAGGGACTAGCGGAGATACGCAGTATTTT
cdr3_aa: CASSLRGTSGDTQYF

clone_size: NA
j_call: TRBJ2-1
d_call: NA
v_call: TRBV6-5
cdr3_nt: TGTGCCAGCAGTTACTCTAACTCGAATGAGCAGTTCTTC
cdr3_aa: CASSYSNSNEQFF

clone_size: NA
j_call: TRBJ1-1
d_call: TRBD1
v_call: TRBV13
cdr3_nt: TGTGCCAGCGGGGCGGACAGGGGGCGACGGAACACTGAAGCTTTCTTT
cdr3_aa: CASGADRGRRNTEAFF

clone_size: NA
j_call: TRBJ2-1
d_call: TRBD2
v_call: TRBV2
cdr3_nt: TGTGCCAGCAGTCTTGGGACTAGCGCGTTGTTCTTC
cdr3_aa: CASSLGTSALFF

clone_size: NA
j_call: TRBJ2-5
d_call: NA
v_call: TRBV9
cdr3_nt: TGTGCCAGCAGCGTACGGGGGTGGCAAGAGACCCAGTACTTC
cdr3_aa: CASSVRGWQETQYF

clone_size: NA
j_call: TRBJ1-1
d_call: NA
v_call: TRBV9
cdr3_nt: TGTGCCAGCAGCCCCACCCAGACAAGGAACACTGAAGCTTTCTTT
cdr3_aa: CASSPTQTRNTEAFF

clone_size: NA
j_call: TRBJ2-3
d_call: NA
v_call: TRBV7-2
cdr3_nt: TGTGCCAGCAGCCACCCCGAGGGTTCAGATACGCAGTATTTT
cdr3_aa: CASSHPEGSDTQYF

clone_size: NA
j_call: TRBJ2-2
d_call: TRBD2
v_call: TRBV5-1
cdr3_nt: TGCGCCAGCAGCTTGGTACTAGCGGGAGGAAGGCCCGGGGAGCTGTTTTTT
cdr3_aa: CASSLVLAGGRPGELFF

clone_size: NA
j_call: TRBJ2-1
d_call: TRBD2
v_call: TRBV11-3
cdr3_nt: TGTGCCAGCAGCTTAGTTCCAGGACTAGCGGGCAATGAGCAGTTCTTC
cdr3_aa: CASSLVPGLAGNEQFF

clone_size: NA
j_call: TRBJ2-7
d_call: TRBD1
v_call: TRBV29-1
cdr3_nt: TGCAGCGTTGAAGATGTTTTACAGGGGCGATACGAGCAGTACTTC
cdr3_aa: CSVEDVLQGRYEQYF

clone_size: few
j_call: TRBJ1-1
d_call: NA
v_call: TRBV10-3
cdr3_nt: TGTGCCATCAGTGAAGGGGGACCGGCTTTCTTT
cdr3_aa: CAISEGGPAFF

clone_size: NA
j_call: TRBJ2-5
d_call: NA
v_call: TRBV30
cdr3_nt: TGTGCCTGGAGTGTTAAGGGGTACCAAGAGACCCAGTACTTC
cdr3_aa: CAWSVKGYQETQYF

clone_size: NA
j_call: TRBJ1-2
d_call: TRBD1
v_call: TRBV19
cdr3_nt: TGTGCCAGTAGTATTTGGGGACAGGGTCATCATGGCTACACCTTC
cdr3_aa: CASSIWGQGHHGYTF

clone_size: NA
j_call: TRBJ2-5
d_call: NA
v_call: TRBV5-6
cdr3_nt: TGTGCCAGCAGCGGCAATCGGGGATCGGGGGCCCAGTACTTC
cdr3_aa: CASSGNRGSGAQYF

clone_size: once
j_call: TRBJ2-1
d_call: NA
v_call: TRBV7-9
cdr3_nt: TGTGCCAGCAGCCCCCCCCCTAGGTCCTACAATGAGCAGTTCTTC
cdr3_aa: CASSPPPRSYNEQFF

clone_size: NA
j_call: TRBJ1-1
d_call: NA
v_call: TRBV4-3
cdr3_nt: TGCGCCAGCAGCGCGACAGGAGACACTGAAGCTTTCTTT
cdr3_aa: CASSATGDTEAFF

clone_size: NA
j_call: TRBJ1-1
d_call: NA
v_call: TRBV2
cdr3_nt: TGTGCCAGCAGTGAATCGGGGGTCGCCGCCACTGAAGCTTTCTTT
cdr3_aa: CASSESGVAATEAFF

clone_size: NA
j_call: TRBJ1-2
d_call: NA
v_call: TRBV5-1
cdr3_nt: TGCGCCAGCAGGGACTGGGGAGGGGAACACTATGGCTACACCTTC
cdr3_aa: CASRDWGGEHYGYTF

clone_size: NA
j_call: TRBJ1-5
d_call: NA
v_call: TRBV7-2
cdr3_nt: TGTGCCAGCAGCTTAGCGATGGGGGGAGGTGGCAATCAGCCCCAGCATTTT
cdr3_aa: CASSLAMGGGGNQPQHF

clone_size: NA
j_call: TRBJ1-1
d_call: NA
v_call: TRBV5-1
cdr3_nt: TGCGCCAGCAGCATCGGTGAAATGAACACTGAAGCTTTCTTT
cdr3_aa: CASSIGEMNTEAFF

clone_size: NA
j_call: TRBJ2-3
d_call: TRBD2
v_call: TRBV29-1
cdr3_nt: TGCAGCGTTTGGACTAGCGGAGTTTACACAGATACGCAGTATTTT
cdr3_aa: CSVWTSGVYTDTQYF

clone_size: NA
j_call: TRBJ1-2
d_call: NA
v_call: TRBV5-1
cdr3_nt: TGCGCCAGCAGCTTGGGAGGGGGTCGAGATGGCTACACCTTC
cdr3_aa: CASSLGGGRDGYTF

clone_size: NA
j_call: TRBJ2-3
d_call: NA
v_call: TRBV13
cdr3_nt: TGTGCCAGCAGCTTCACGGGGGGCACAGATACGCAGTATTTT
cdr3_aa: CASSFTGGTDTQYF

clone_size: NA
j_call: TRBJ2-3
d_call: NA
v_call: TRBV18
cdr3_nt: TGTGCCAGCTCGCCTCGGAGAGCTGGAGGCACAGATACGCAGTATTTT
cdr3_aa: CASSPRRAGGTDTQYF

clone_size: NA
j_call: TRBJ2-1
d_call: TRBD1
v_call: TRBV5-1
cdr3_nt: TGCGCCAGCAGCCCGAGCCGGACAGGGGCCTACAATGAGCAGTTCTTC
cdr3_aa: CASSPSRTGAYNEQFF

clone_size: NA
j_call: TRBJ1-4
d_call: NA
v_call: TRBV30
cdr3_nt: TGTGCCTGGGACGTCACAGCAACTAATGAAAAACTGTTTTTT
cdr3_aa: CAWDVTATNEKLFF

clone_size: NA
j_call: TRBJ1-2
d_call: TRBD1
v_call: TRBV7-2
cdr3_nt: TGTGCCAGCAGCTTAGTCCCCGGGACAGGGGGCTGGGGCTACACCTTC
cdr3_aa: CASSLVPGTGGWGYTF

clone_size: NA
j_call: TRBJ2-5
d_call: TRBD2
v_call: TRBV2
cdr3_nt: TGTGCCAGCAATGGACTAGCGGCCCAAGAGACCCAGTACTTC
cdr3_aa: CASNGLAAQETQYF

clone_size: NA
j_call: TRBJ1-2
d_call: TRBD1
v_call: TRBV9
cdr3_nt: TGTGCCAGCAGCGTTACCGGGACAGGGGAGTATGGCTACACCTTC
cdr3_aa: CASSVTGTGEYGYTF

clone_size: NA
j_call: TRBJ1-2
d_call: TRBD1
v_call: TRBV7-2
cdr3_nt: TGTGCCAGCAGCCCTCCCGGGACAGTTTCGAGCTACACCTTC
cdr3_aa: CASSPPGTVSSYTF

clone_size: NA
j_call: TRBJ1-1
d_call: TRBD1
v_call: TRBV7-9
cdr3_nt: TGTGCCAGCAGCTTCCCAATCGGACAGGGGAACACTGAAGCTTTCTTT
cdr3_aa: CASSFPIGQGNTEAFF

clone_size: NA
j_call: TRBJ2-5
d_call: TRBD2
v_call: TRBV5-6
cdr3_nt: TGTGCCAGCAGCTTGGCCGCTAGCGGGAGAGTAGGGGAGACCCAGTACTTC
cdr3_aa: CASSLAASGRVGETQYF

clone_size: NA
j_call: TRBJ2-1
d_call: TRBD2
v_call: TRBV5-1
cdr3_nt: TGCGCCAGCAGCTTGGCGGGACTAGCGGGAGGAGGTGAGCAGTTCTTC
cdr3_aa: CASSLAGLAGGGEQFF

clone_size: NA
j_call: TRBJ1-2
d_call: NA
v_call: TRBV25-1
cdr3_nt: TGTGCCAGCAGCGAGGGGGGGGTTACCTATGGCTACACCTTC
cdr3_aa: CASSEGGVTYGYTF

clone_size: NA
j_call: TRBJ2-5
d_call: NA
v_call: TRBV30
cdr3_nt: TGTGCCGGGACGGCAGGGGAGACCCAGTACTTC
cdr3_aa: CAGTAGETQYF

clone_size: NA
j_call: TRBJ2-3
d_call: NA
v_call: TRBV21-1
cdr3_nt: TGTGCCAGCAGCCCAGGCGGACTAACAAACACAGATACGCAGTATTTT
cdr3_aa: CASSPGGLTNTDTQYF

clone_size: NA
j_call: TRBJ2-1
d_call: NA
v_call: TRBV4-3
cdr3_nt: TGCGCCAGCAGCCAACGACCCGGGGATGAGCAGTTCTTC
cdr3_aa: CASSQRPGDEQFF

clone_size: NA
j_call: TRBJ1-3
d_call: NA
v_call: TRBV6-5
cdr3_nt: TGTGCCAGCAGTTACTCCCCCTGGAGCTCTGGAAACACCATATATTTT
cdr3_aa: CASSYSPWSSGNTIYF

clone_size: NA
j_call: TRBJ1-1
d_call: TRBD1
v_call: TRBV6-1
cdr3_nt: TGTGCCAGCAGGGAGACAGGGCTGACTGAAGCTTTCTTT
cdr3_aa: CASRETGLTEAFF

clone_size: NA
j_call: TRBJ1-1
d_call: NA
v_call: TRBV18
cdr3_nt: TGTGCCAGCTCACCACGCGCAAGACAGGATGCCACTGAAGCTTTCTTT
cdr3_aa: CASSPRARQDATEAFF

clone_size: NA
j_call: TRBJ2-3
d_call: TRBD2
v_call: TRBV10-3
cdr3_nt: TGTGCCATCACCTCTGGGCGGGGGTCAGATACGCAGTATTTT
cdr3_aa: CAITSGRGSDTQYF

clone_size: NA
j_call: TRBJ2-7
d_call: NA
v_call: TRBV13
cdr3_nt: TGTGCCAGCAAGAATCTACGGGGAGCAGGAAACGAGCAGTACTTC
cdr3_aa: CASKNLRGAGNEQYF

clone_size: NA
j_call: TRBJ1-3
d_call: TRBD1
v_call: TRBV4-1
cdr3_nt: TGCGCCAGCAGCCAAGGGGGACAGGGGGCCATAGGAAACACCATATATTTT
cdr3_aa: CASSQGGQGAIGNTIYF

clone_size: NA
j_call: TRBJ1-5
d_call: TRBD1
v_call: TRBV19
cdr3_nt: TGTGCCAGTAGTACCCCCGGACAGGGGGGCCATCAGCCCCAGCATTTT
cdr3_aa: CASSTPGQGGHQPQHF

clone_size: NA
j_call: TRBJ2-1
d_call: NA
v_call: TRBV6-1
cdr3_nt: TGTGCCAGCAGTGCGGACAGCCACAATGAGCAGTTCTTC
cdr3_aa: CASSADSHNEQFF

clone_size: NA
j_call: TRBJ2-3
d_call: NA
v_call: TRBV6-5
cdr3_nt: TGTGCCAGCAGTTTATTAGCAACTAGCACAGATACGCAGTATTTT
cdr3_aa: CASSLLATSTDTQYF

clone_size: NA
j_call: TRBJ2-7
d_call: NA
v_call: TRBV29-1
cdr3_nt: TGCAGCGGCACGAATCCTGGGCCCTACGAGCAGTACTTC
cdr3_aa: CSGTNPGPYEQYF

clone_size: NA
j_call: TRBJ2-2
d_call: NA
v_call: TRBV5-1
cdr3_nt: TGCGCCAGCAGCTTGATAGGGGTGGACACCGGGGAGCTGTTTTTT
cdr3_aa: CASSLIGVDTGELFF

clone_size: NA
j_call: TRBJ1-1
d_call: TRBD1
v_call: TRBV7-9
cdr3_nt: TGTGCCAGCAGCTTAGAGCTAAGACAGGGTTCACGTGAAGCTTTCTTT
cdr3_aa: CASSLELRQGSREAFF

clone_size: NA
j_call: TRBJ2-3
d_call: TRBD2
v_call: TRBV13
cdr3_nt: TGTGCCAGCAGCTTATACGAGCGGCGGGAGGGCCGGCGGGCGCCAGATACGCAGTATTTT
cdr3_aa: CASSLYERREGRRAPDTQYF